This entry describes one TCR beta chain. Its target is unknown. This specimen comes from a study of CD8+ T cells in alopecia areata. General study findings and limits: Besides other cells, scalp samples also yield sequences of resident alphabeta T cells from normal skin.

Germline trimming cut 5 bases from V and 5 bases from J; bases unmatched to any gene: 13. The CDR3 consists of 17 residues. CDR1 SGHTA and CDR2 FQGTGA come from the germline V gene. Once RNA had been extracted, it was reverse transcribed into cDNA to act as the sequencing template. Generated by immunoSEQ multiplex PCR, the TCRdb table keeps only in-frame clones and is missing some. The sample records some 100,000 clones, roughly two fifths being singletons. This receptor was taken from a human donor with alopecia areata. Sequencing used CD4+ T cells sorted from blood. The J gene is TRBJ2-1, the V gene TRBV7-3; 9 bases agree with TRBD2. The CDR3 DNA sequence: TGTGCCAGCAGCCCTCGGACTAGCGCAAGAGGGAACAATGAGCAGTTCTTC. It encodes CASSPRTSARGNNEQFF.